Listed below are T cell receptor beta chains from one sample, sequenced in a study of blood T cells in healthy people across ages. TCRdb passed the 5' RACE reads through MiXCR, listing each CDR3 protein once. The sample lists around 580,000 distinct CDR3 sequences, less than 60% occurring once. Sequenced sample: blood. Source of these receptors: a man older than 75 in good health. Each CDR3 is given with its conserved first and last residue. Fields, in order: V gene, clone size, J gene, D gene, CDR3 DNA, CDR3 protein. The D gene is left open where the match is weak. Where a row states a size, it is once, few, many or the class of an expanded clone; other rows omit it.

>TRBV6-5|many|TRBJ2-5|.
TGTGCCAGCAGTGCCGGACGAGCCCAAGAGACCCAGTACTTC
CASSAGRAQETQYF
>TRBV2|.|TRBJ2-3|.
TGTGCCAGCATAGGGTGGGATACGCAGTATTTT
CASIGWDTQYF
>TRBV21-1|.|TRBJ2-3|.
TGTGCCAGCAGCGAAGGGTCCACCAGCACAGATACGCAGTATTTT
CASSEGSTSTDTQYF
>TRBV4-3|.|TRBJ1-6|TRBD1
TGCGCCAGCAGCCAAGCGGCAGGGGGGCCTTCACCCCTCCACTTT
CASSQAAGGPSPLHF
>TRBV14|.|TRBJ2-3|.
TGTGCCAGCAGCCAAGAGCTTAGCGATACGCAGTATTTT
CASSQELSDTQYF
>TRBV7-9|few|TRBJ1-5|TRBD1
TGTGCCAGCAGCCAGGGACAGGGCAATCAGCCCCAGCATTTT
CASSQGQGNQPQHF
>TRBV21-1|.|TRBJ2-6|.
TGTGCCAGCAGCGCGGGACAGAACTCTGGGGCCAACGTCCTGACTTTC
CASSAGQNSGANVLTF
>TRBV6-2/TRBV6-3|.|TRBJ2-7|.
TGTGCCATTTTAGCCTGGAGCTCCTACGAGCAGTACTTC
CAILAWSSYEQYF
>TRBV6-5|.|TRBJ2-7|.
TGTGCCAGCAGTTACCCGCCATCGAGCACCTACGAGCAGTACTTC
CASSYPPSSTYEQYF
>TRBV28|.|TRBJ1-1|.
TGTGCCAGCAGCCCACAGTACCGGAACACTGAAGCTTTCTTT
CASSPQYRNTEAFF
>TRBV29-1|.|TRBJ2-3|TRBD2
TGCAGCGTTGATACGTTAGCGGGAGGGCTGGGAGATACGCAGTATTTT
CSVDTLAGGLGDTQYF
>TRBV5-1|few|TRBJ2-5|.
TGCGCCAGCAGCCCTAGCTGGGGGCGAGAGACCCAGTACTTC
CASSPSWGRETQYF
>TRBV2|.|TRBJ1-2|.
TGTGCCAGCAGTGAGGGGAGTGGTGGGGGCTACACCTTC
CASSEGSGGGYTF
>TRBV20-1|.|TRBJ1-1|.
TGCAGTGCTAGAGTGGGGGGTGTTATCGGCAAAAACACTGAAGCTTTCTTT
CSARVGGVIGKNTEAFF
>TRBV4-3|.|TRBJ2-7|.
TGCGCCAGCAGCCAAGCACTGAACTCCTACGAGCAGTACTTC
CASSQALNSYEQYF
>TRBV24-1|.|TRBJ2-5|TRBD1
TGTGCCACCAGTGATCCCGTGACAGGGGGTGTGACCAACCAAGAGACCCAGTACTTC
CATSDPVTGGVTNQETQYF
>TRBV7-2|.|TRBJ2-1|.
TGTGCCAGCAGCTCATGGGCGGGGAGCTCCTACAATGAGCAGTTCTTC
CASSSWAGSSYNEQFF
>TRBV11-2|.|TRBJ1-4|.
TGTGCCAGCAGCTTATTTACTGTGCGTGAAAAACTGTTTTTT
CASSLFTVREKLFF
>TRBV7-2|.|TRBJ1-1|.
TGTGCCAGCAGCCAACGGGACATTTCGAACACTGAAGCTTTCTTT
CASSQRDISNTEAFF
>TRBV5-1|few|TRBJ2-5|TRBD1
TGCGCCAGCAGCATAGGACAGGGACAAGAGACCCAGTACTTC
CASSIGQGQETQYF
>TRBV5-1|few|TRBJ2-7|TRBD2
TGCGCCAGCAGCACACTAGCGGGAGCCTACGAGCAGTACTTC
CASSTLAGAYEQYF
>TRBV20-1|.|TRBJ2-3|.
TGCAGTGCTAGTAGCGGTGAAGGGAGGCAGTATTTT
CSASSGEGRQYF
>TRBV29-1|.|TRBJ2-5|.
TGCAGCGTTGTTACAGGGTACGAGACCCAGTACTTC
CSVVTGYETQYF
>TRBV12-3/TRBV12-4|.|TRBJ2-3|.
TGTGCCAGCAGTTCGGGGGCGCCCACAGATACGCAGTATTTT
CASSSGAPTDTQYF
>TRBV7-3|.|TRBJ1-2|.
TGTGCCAGCGCCGGAGGGGCAGCGGGGAGTGGCTACACCTTC
CASAGGAAGSGYTF
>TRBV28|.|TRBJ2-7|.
TGTGCCAGCAGTCATCGCTCCGACGAGCAGTACTTC
CASSHRSDEQYF
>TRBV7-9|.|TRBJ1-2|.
TGTGCCAGCAGCTTGGACGGATTAAACTATGGCTACACCTTC
CASSLDGLNYGYTF
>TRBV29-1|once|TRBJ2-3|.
TGCAGCGTTGGAGGGCGGAGTCGCACAGATACGCAGTATTTT
CSVGGRSRTDTQYF
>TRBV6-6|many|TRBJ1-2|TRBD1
TGTGCCAGCAGGCCCGACAGGGTTCCTGGCTACACCTTC
CASRPDRVPGYTF
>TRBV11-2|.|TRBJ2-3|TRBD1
TGTGCCAGCAGTTTTGTAACAGGGGGCCCAGATACGCAGTATTTT
CASSFVTGGPDTQYF
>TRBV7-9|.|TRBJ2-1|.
TGTGCCAGCAGCTTAGCGGGACCCGCGTCCTACGAGCAGTTCTTC
CASSLAGPASYEQFF
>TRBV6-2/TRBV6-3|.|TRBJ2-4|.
TGTGCCAGCAGCCCGAATCCAGGGGTTGGCAAAAACATTCAGTACTTC
CASSPNPGVGKNIQYF
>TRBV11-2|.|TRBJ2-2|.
TGTGCCAGCAGCTCACCTCGAGGGGCCAGATCGAACACCGGGGAGCTGTTTTTT
CASSSPRGARSNTGELFF
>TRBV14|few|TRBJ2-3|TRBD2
TGTGCCAGCAGCCAAGATCAGCGGGGCTCGGATACGCAGTATTTT
CASSQDQRGSDTQYF
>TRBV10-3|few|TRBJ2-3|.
TGTGCCATCAGTGAGAGTAGACCTGGCGATACGCAGTATTTT
CAISESRPGDTQYF
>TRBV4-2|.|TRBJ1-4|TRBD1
TGTGCCAGCAGCCAAGAGCCCCCGGGACAGGGGGATTTTTTTGGGGAAAAACTGTTTTTT
CASSQEPPGQGDFFGEKLFF
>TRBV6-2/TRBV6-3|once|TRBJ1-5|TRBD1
TGTGCCAGCAGGGATACGGGGACAGGGGCGAATCAGCCCCAGCATTTT
CASRDTGTGANQPQHF
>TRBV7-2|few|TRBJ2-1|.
TGTGCCAGCAGCCCCCAGGAGGGCTTGCAGTTCTTC
CASSPQEGLQFF
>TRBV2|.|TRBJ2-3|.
TGTGCCAGCAGTGAACGGCAGAACACAGATACGCAGTATTTT
CASSERQNTDTQYF
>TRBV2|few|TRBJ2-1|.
TGTGCCAGCAGTTTATTAGGGCCCGGGGGTGAGCAGTTCTTC
CASSLLGPGGEQFF
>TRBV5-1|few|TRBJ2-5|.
TGCGCCAGCAGCTCTGATGGGGGTGAGACCCAGTACTTC
CASSSDGGETQYF
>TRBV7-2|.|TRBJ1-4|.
TGTGCCAGCAGCGCGCAGGGTGCAAATGAAAAACTGTTTTTT
CASSAQGANEKLFF
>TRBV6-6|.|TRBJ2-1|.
TGTGCCAGCAGTTACAGGGGGGATGAGCAGTTCTTC
CASSYRGDEQFF
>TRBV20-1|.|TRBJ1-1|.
TGCAGTGCCACCCCAGGGACGGTCCCTGAAGCTTTCTTT
CSATPGTVPEAFF
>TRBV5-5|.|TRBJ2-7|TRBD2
TGTGCCAGCAGCTTAGGATTGGTGCGGGAGGCAGGCGGCGTACTTTACGAGCAGTACTTC
CASSLGLVREAGGVLYEQYF
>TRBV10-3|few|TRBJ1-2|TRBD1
TGTGCCATCAGTCCTATTATGACAGGGTTTCGGGGCTACACCTTC
CAISPIMTGFRGYTF
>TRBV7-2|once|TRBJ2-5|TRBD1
TGTGCCAGCAGCCGCCCCTCCGGGACAGGGTTAAAGGAGACCCAGTACTTC
CASSRPSGTGLKETQYF
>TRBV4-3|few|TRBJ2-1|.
TGCGCCAGTGCCAGAGGGGGGTCCTACAATGAGCAGTTCTTC
CASARGGSYNEQFF
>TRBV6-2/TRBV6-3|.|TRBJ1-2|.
TGTGCCAGGGGGACACCCCTTAACTATGGCTACACCTTC
CARGTPLNYGYTF